This entry features one T cell receptor (beta chain) sequence. The count of this clone is one. It lacks a known antigen. Qualities for individual bases were not recorded, and no much larger clone is one base off. Other DNA sequences in the sample encode the same CDR3. This specimen belongs to a study of blood T cell repertoires in COVID-19 (dated by TCRdb to 2019 to 2021). Background on the whole study: The collaborator samples originated in the United States, Italy and Spain and spanned the acute and convalescent phases of COVID-19. Where available, HLA class I and class II types were obtained from metadata supplied by the sample provider rather than from assay-based typing. Nearly every sample came with metadata listing a de-identified subject ID, COVID-19 status, age in years and sex. The material from the prospective study consisted of cDNA or gDNA derived from T cells, B-cell-depleted T cells, or PBMCs. The repertoires were released in a freely available public database meant as a resource for research on the immune response to SARS-CoV-2. Deeply sampled blood TCRbeta repertoires from subjects exposed to, actively infected with, or recovered from COVID-19 were included in the dataset. The samples were drawn from two sources: the first 160 participants of the ongoing ImmuneRACE study, and 1,200 or so subjects contributed by 6 global collaborators. Study-wide conclusions, independent of this receptor: How much clinical and demographic metadata was included differed by source and by participant, and the metadata was provided uncurated.

TCRbeta CDR3 regions were amplified from genomic DNA using the immunoSEQ Assay, a bias-controlled multiplex PCR. Under the source paper's analysis protocol: Within the assay, amplification of reference gene primers was used to estimate how many nucleated cells each sample contained. To quantify the absolute abundance of each unique TCRbeta CDR3 rearrangement, sequence reads were collapsed and filtered. For each sample, productive Simpson clonality was calculated by taking the square root of Simpson's diversity index across productive rearrangements. As stored in TCRdb, this immuneACCESS dataset retains in-frame rearrangements with V and J assigned. A fraction of the clones does not appear; measured against another copy, unresolved V genes explain less than half of the discrepancy, and the remainder lacks a known reason. V, J and clone size reflect that table, while D and trimming were determined from the DNA. The table for this sample lists around 170,000 clones; approximately 80% of them were counted only once. Jointly, the top ten make up around 15% of the sample.

The CDR3 spans 14 residues, from the cysteine through the phenylalanine. The sequence is cut down to CDR3 DNA, 42 bases in frame from base 1. V drops 1 base and J drops 2 bases, leaving 6 bases in between. CDR1 and CDR2 are drawn from the germline V gene: SGHTA, FQGNSA. Participants in the prospective study were enrolled through a virtual design, were aged roughly 18 to 100 years, and lived in roughly 24 United States geographic areas. In the prospective study, participants were assigned to cohorts based on the clinical history participants reported in a screening survey and a study questionnaire. Exposed participants had been in contact with someone with a PCR-confirmed or clinician-diagnosed COVID-19 case within 2 weeks of study entry. In the prospective study, mobile phlebotomists collected whole blood, serum and a nasopharyngeal or oropharyngeal swab from each participant. Participants in the prospective study had the option to provide additional blood draws and questionnaires over a 2-month period. Blood samples from the prospective study were shipped frozen or at room temperature prior to DNA extraction.

Material for sequencing was PBMCs or T cells enriched from blood (not recorded which). This sequence was found in a man in his 60s who had been exposed to COVID-19. The chain is assembled from TRBV7-2 and TRBJ2-1; the D gene is not confidently resolved. The DNA reads TGTGCCAGCAGCTTAGGCGGCACCTACAATGAGCAGTTCTTC. Translated, this is CASSLGGTYNEQFF.